The rows below give T cell receptor beta chains drawn from one sample of a study of control samples from healthy donors and cancer patients. TCRdb's copy holds only in-frame clones and misses some; the assay was immunoSEQ multiplex PCR. The table lists roughly 190,000 clones, roughly 89% of them singletons. The material sequenced was blood. The source of these receptors is a woman in her thirties in good health. CDR3s leave out the opening cysteine and the closing phenylalanine or tryptophan.

ASSASPNTEAF,TRBV9,TRBJ1-1
ASSFDRDTEAF,TRBV7-3,TRBJ1-1
ASSQEGGRDYGYT,TRBV4-1,TRBJ1-2
SVQRDTRYGYT,TRBV29-1,TRBJ1-2
ASSQEGQGFNYGYT,TRBV4-1,TRBJ1-2
ASSQDFMGNEQF,TRBV4-3,TRBJ2-1
ASSPRNTEAF,TRBV5-8,TRBJ1-1
ASSIDSGSYEQY,TRBV19,TRBJ2-7
SVAFYNEQF,TRBV29-1,TRBJ2-1
ASRDRGNYGYT,TRBV19,TRBJ1-2
ASSETSGTYNEQF,TRBV7-2,TRBJ2-1
ASSLRGSYGYT,TRBV11-1,TRBJ1-2
SVETGFPYEQY,TRBV29-1,TRBJ2-7
ATSRDLGANYGYT,TRBV15,TRBJ1-2
ASSWGRTEAF,TRBV5-8,TRBJ1-1
ASSAGENQPQH,TRBV10-1,TRBJ1-5
ASSVGLAVYEQY,TRBV9,TRBJ2-7
ATQRQGGGEKLF,TRBV19,TRBJ1-4